One and the same sample provided the 18 T cell receptor beta chains below, sequenced in a study of T cells after posttransplantation cyclophosphamide. Using immunoSEQ multiplex PCR, the repertoire was profiled, and TCRdb retains in-frame clones only, with some absent. The sample is made up of about 36,000 clones, none counted only once. Sequences were obtained from PBMCs. The receptors were gathered from a girl aged 10 to 17 in good health, CMV-negative, and a related stem cell transplant donor.

Many counts were recorded for this clone. J is TRBJ2-2 and V is TRBV5-1, with TRBD2 matching 7 bases. The CDR3 has 15 residues. Germline V gives CDR1 SGHRS, CDR2 YFSETQ. V shed 3 bases and J 6 bases; nucleotides not matched to a gene: 8. This CDR3 is CASSSGAGVAGELFF. The CDR3 DNA follows: TGCGCCAGCAGCTCGGGCGCGGGAGTTGCCGGGGAGCTGTTTTTT.

This rearrangement joins TRBV11-2 to TRBJ1-6; D is undetermined. V lost 4 bases, J lost 4 bases, and 11 bases lay in between. This CDR3 spans 15 amino acids. From germline, CDR1 is SGHAT and CDR2 FQNNGV. CDR3 loop: CASSSGGRYNSPLHF. For the CDR3, the DNA is TGTGCCAGCAGCTCTGGCGGAAGATATAATTCACCCCTCCACTTT.

Only a few counts were recorded for this clone. The chain uses TRBV7-7 and TRBJ2-5; 8 bases align to TRBD1. This CDR3 region has 14 residues. V lost 4 bases to trimming and J lost 5 bases; unmatched junction nucleotides: 6. CDR1 is SSHAT, CDR2 FNYEAQ, per germline (reference sequence). In DNA form, the CDR3 reads TGTGCCAGCAGCTCCGGACAGGGTTGGGAGACCCAGTACTTC. This sequence encodes CASSSGQGWETQYF.

J is TRBJ2-7 and V is TRBV7-9, with TRBD2 matching 8 bases. V trimming: 2 bases; J trimming: 3 bases; junction bases outside the gene matches: 12. The CDR3 loop spans 17 amino acids. Germline assignment: CDR1 SEHNR and CDR2 FQNEAQ (reference sequence). As DNA, the CDR3 is TGTGCCAGCAGCTTACCCAACAGGAGCGGGAGAAACTACGAGCAGTACTTC. Translation gives CASSLPNRSGRNYEQYF.

Ten or more counts support this clone. The chain carries TRBV29-1 and TRBJ2-7, with D possibly being TRBD1 (7 bases). With 6 bases removed from V and 2 bases from J, the gap between germline ends came to 20 bases. The CDR3 covers 15 residues. Germline V gene sequence: CDR1 SQVTM, CDR2 ANQGSEA. For the CDR3, the DNA is TGCAGCGTCGAGGAGGGGTGGGACAGTCCCTACGAGCAGTACTTC. Translation: CSVEEGWDSPYEQYF.

This clone was counted only a few times. V gene TRBV29-1 combines with J gene TRBJ2-7; D not certain. There are 12 residues in the CDR3. The V end was cut by 6 bases, the J end by 6 bases, with 15 bases between. Germline CDR1 is SQVTM and CDR2 is ANQGSEA. CDR3 amino acids: CSVSGGLREQYF. CDR3 bases: TGCAGCGTCTCAGGTGGGCTCCGCGAGCAGTACTTC.

This clone has more than one count but fewer than ten. The chain carries TRBV9 and TRBJ2-7; the match to TRBD1 covers 8 bases. Germline loops: CDR1 SGDLS, CDR2 YYNGEE. The CDR3 length is 14 residues. With 3 bases clipped from V and 2 bases from J, the junction kept 4 bases outside the gene matches. CDR3 coding DNA: TGTGCCAGCAGCGGCATCAGGGGGCCCTACGAGCAGTACTTC. Residues: CASSGIRGPYEQYF.

Ten or more counts support this clone. The rearrangement joins TRBV14 to TRBJ2-2; D possibly corresponds to TRBD1 (5 bases). Germline CDR1 and CDR2: SGHDN and FVKESK. This CDR3 has 16 amino acids. V was cut by 3 bases and J by 3 bases, with 14 bases left in between. CDR3 amino acids: CASSHLKIRDTGELFF. CDR3 sequence (DNA): TGTGCCAGCAGCCACCTGAAGATCAGGGACACCGGGGAGCTGTTTTTT.

This clone was counted ten times or more. The chain links TRBV4-2 to TRBJ2-1; 8 bases agree with TRBD2. V was clipped by 0 bases and J by 0 bases; unmatched bases: 1. CDR1 is LGHNA, CDR2 YNFKEQ, per germline. The CDR3 spans 16 residues. The CDR3 sequence: CASSQEREVSYNEQFF. For the CDR3, the DNA is TGTGCCAGCAGCCAAGAGCGGGAGGTCTCCTACAATGAGCAGTTCTTC.

This rearrangement joins TRBV18 to TRBJ2-7, with D possibly TRBD2 on 6 matching bases. Per the germline V gene, CDR1 is KGHSH and CDR2 is LQKENI. This CDR3 has 13 amino acids. V shed 6 bases and J shed 2 bases, with 11 bases lying between them. CDR3 residues: CASSGLPTYEQYF. The CDR3 bases are TGTGCCAGCTCGGGACTCCCAACCTACGAGCAGTACTTC.

The CDR3 region has the DNA TGCGCCAGCAGCCAAGTTCCCGGGGAGACCCAGTACTTC. Protein sequence: CASSQVPGETQYF. The genes are TRBV4-1 and TRBJ2-5; unclear D gene. From germline, CDR1 is MGHRA and CDR2 YSYEKL. This CDR3 is built from 13 residues. Trimming took 1 base from V and 5 from J, leaving 8 bases between them.

This clone was observed at least ten times. This chain connects TRBV19 to TRBJ2-7; D unclear. This CDR3 is built from 14 residues. Trimming cost V 3 bases and J 0 bases, with 9 bases left between them. Per the germline V gene, CDR1 is LNHDA and CDR2 is SQIVND (reference sequence). CDR3 DNA: TGTGCCAGTAGTATCTACCCGAGCTCCTACGAGCAGTACTTC. It specifies CASSIYPSSYEQYF.

This sequence joins TRBV7-9 and TRBJ2-3; D may be TRBD2 (5 bases). The germline gives CDR1 SEHNR, CDR2 FQNEAQ (reference sequence). Deletions cut 1 base from V and 5 bases from J, with 7 bases between. This CDR3 spans 13 amino acids. CDR3 coding DNA: TGTGCCAGCAGCTTAGTGGCGGGAGATACGCAGTATTTT. Encoded protein: CASSLVAGDTQYF.

This clone occurred many times. V and J are TRBV30 and TRBJ1-6; no reliable D call. V shed 1 base and J shed 10 bases, with 11 bases lying between them. CDR3 length: 13 residues. Germline V CDR1 and CDR2: GTSNPN, SVGIG (reference sequence). The CDR3 nucleotides are TGTGCCTGGAGTGGAAGTGGAGGCTCACCCCTCCACTTT. As protein: CAWSGSGGSPLHF.

The chain has TRBV10-3 and TRBJ2-7; 7 nucleotides match TRBD1. V gave up 6 bases and J gave up 2 bases; unmatched junction bases: 4. The CDR3 consists of 13 residues. The germline CDR1 and CDR2 sequences are ENHRY and SYGVKD. CDR3 amino acids: CAISQGDTYEQYF. As DNA, the CDR3 is TGTGCCATCAGCCAGGGGGATACCTACGAGCAGTACTTC.

This clone has only a few counts. V usage is TRBV19 and J usage is TRBJ1-2; 7 nucleotides match TRBD1. The CDR3 covers 14 residues. V was clipped by 3 bases and J by 2 bases; unmatched bases: 3. CDR1 and CDR2 (germline): LNHDA, SQIVND (reference sequence). This chain's CDR3 is CASSISQGNYGYTF. In DNA, the CDR3 is TGTGCCAGTAGTATCTCACAGGGGAACTATGGCTACACCTTC.

This chain uses TRBV9 with TRBJ2-1; D is possibly TRBD1 (6 bases). The CDR3 totals 18 residues. V lost 0 bases to trimming and J lost 0 bases, with 16 bases between them. Per germline, CDR1 SGDLS and CDR2 YYNGEE. CDR3 region: CASSVAPQTGFSYNEQFF. In DNA form, the CDR3 reads TGTGCCAGCAGCGTAGCCCCCCAGACAGGCTTCTCCTACAATGAGCAGTTCTTC.

This clone was counted ten times or more. This CDR3 reads CASSPRGTVYSNQPQHF. In DNA form, the CDR3 reads TGTGCCAGCAGTCCTAGAGGGACAGTCTATAGCAATCAGCCCCAGCATTTT. The chain recombines TRBV27 with TRBJ1-5; 7 positions match TRBD1. The CDR3 consists of 17 residues. The V and J ends lost 5 bases and 0 bases, in that order; junction bases with no gene match: 10. Germline V lookup: CDR1 MNHEY, CDR2 SMNVEV (reference sequence).